Listed here are 32 T cell receptor beta chains from one sample, sequenced in a study of identical twins (dated by TCRdb to about 2016). The library relied on 5' RACE. Data came from an Illumina HiSeq 2000. The public reads were run again by TCRdb, first through fastp at Q25 and then through MiXCR, and only productive beta chains were kept. Each record represents a unique CDR3 protein, reported with the most common genes and DNA among its rows. The sample yields hundreds of thousands of distinct CDR3 sequences; roughly 12% were counted once. The leading ten clones occupy under 2% of the sample. The data also belong to a second study, concerning yellow fever vaccine responses in identical twins.

Input material: PBMCs. These receptors all come from a woman between 18 and 30 years old in good health.

The J gene is TRBJ2-5, the V gene TRBV6-1; the D gene is possibly TRBD2 (6 bases). Germline CDR1 reads MNHNS; CDR2 reads SASEGT. The CDR3 has 14 residues. With 7 bases removed from V and 0 bases from J, the gap between germline ends came to 12 bases. CDR3 protein: CASNRGTHQETQYF. The CDR3, as DNA: TGTGCCAGCAATCGCGGGACTCACCAAGAGACCCAGTACTTC.

The CDR3 bases are TGTGCCAGCAGTAGGGACATTCGAACCGGGGAGCTGTTTTTT. It yields the protein CASSRDIRTGELFF. The chain has TRBV7-9 and TRBJ2-2; tentative D call: TRBD1 (6 bases). The germline V gene has CDR1 SEHNR and CDR2 FQNEAQ (reference sequence). The CDR3 totals 14 residues. V was clipped by 6 bases and J by 5 bases, with 13 bases between them.

This clonotype was observed a few times. CDR3 residues: CASRTGQGSYEQYF. The CDR3 nucleotides are TGTGCCAGCCGGACGGGACAGGGATCCTACGAGCAGTACTTC. This chain uses TRBV27 with TRBJ2-7; 9 positions match TRBD1. The CDR3 is 14 amino acids. V was pared by 8 bases and J by 1 base, with 6 bases of the junction left unmatched. In germline, CDR1 is MNHEY, CDR2 SMNVEV (reference sequence).

This chain links TRBV12-3 or TRBV12-4 with TRBJ1-6, with no clear D. Trimming took off 1 base at V and 12 bases at J, with 10 bases between the two ends. The CDR3 runs 13 residues. CDR3 in amino acids: CASSLGVVVPLHF. CDR3 coding DNA: TGTGCCAGCAGTTTAGGGGTAGTGGTACCCCTCCACTTT.

This clonotype showed up just a few times. This chain links TRBV6-1 with TRBJ2-7; D is uncertain. V lost 5 bases and J lost 1, with 15 bases in between. CDR1 and CDR2 from the germline V gene are MNHNS and SASEGT. The length of the CDR3 is 15 residues. CDR3 DNA sequence: TGTGCCAGCAGTCCCGGAACCCCGAGTTCCTACGAGCAGTACGTC. This encodes CASSPGTPSSYEQYV.

This clonotype was detected a few times. The V gene is TRBV6-1, the J gene TRBJ2-1, with D unresolved. In germline, CDR1 is MNHNS, CDR2 SASEGT. The V end was cut by 3 bases, the J end by 5 bases, with 14 bases between. This CDR3 contains 15 residues. The CDR3 sequence: CASSEPPPLNNEQFF. The CDR3 DNA is TGTGCCAGCAGTGAGCCCCCGCCCCTTAACAATGAGCAGTTCTTC.

This clonotype was detected a few times. The rearrangement joins TRBV29-1 to TRBJ2-3; D may be TRBD1 (7 bases). CDR3 length equals 12 residues. V was trimmed by 4 bases and J by 6 bases, leaving 11 bases between them. Germline lookup yields CDR1 SQVTM and CDR2 ANQGSEA. The DNA for the CDR3 is TGCAGCGTTGTGGAGGGGGCGGATACGCAGTATTTT. Protein: CSVVEGADTQYF.

The chain links TRBV21-1 to TRBJ2-3; the D call of TRBD1 is as the table states it, not checked on the DNA. TRBV21-1 is a documented pseudogene. This CDR3 is 18 amino acids long. Here the CDR3 DNA reads TGTGCCAAGTACAGGGGTAGCGGCCTACACAAAAGGATGGATACGCAGTATTTT. This codes for CAKYRGSGLHKRMDTQYF.

This clonotype has only a few counts. This sequence joins TRBV2 and TRBJ2-1; 10 bases are a match to TRBD1. J was trimmed by 0 bases and V by 7 bases; bases with no gene match: 12. Germline V lookup: CDR1 SNHLY, CDR2 FYNNEI. The CDR3 contains 18 residues. The chain's CDR3 is CASILTGGSESSYNEQFF. As DNA, the CDR3 is TGTGCCAGCATCTTGACAGGGGGCTCGGAAAGCTCCTACAATGAGCAGTTCTTC.

The chain combines TRBV28 with TRBJ2-2, with D possibly matching TRBD1 (5 bases). V lost 3 bases, J lost 3 bases, and 17 bases lay in between. The CDR3 sequence is 17 residues long. From germline, CDR1 is MDHEN and CDR2 SYDVKM. The CDR3 coding sequence is TGTGCCAGCAGTTTTTTTCACTCCAGGGAATACACCGGGGAGCTGTTTTTT. Its protein product is CASSFFHSREYTGELFF.

In this sample, this clonotype turned up a few times. The chain employs TRBV3-1 and TRBJ2-5; perhaps TRBD1 as D (6 bases). V lost 6 bases and J 2 bases, leaving 13 bases between the germline ends. The CDR3 is made up of 14 amino acids. The germline V gene has CDR1 LGHDT and CDR2 YNNKEL (reference sequence). CDR3 region: CASSFRDTQETQYF. The CDR3 DNA follows: TGTGCCAGCAGTTTCCGGGACACGCAAGAGACCCAGTACTTC.

This clonotype came up a few times. The chain recombines TRBV5-1 with TRBJ2-3; a weak D match, TRBD2 (5 bases). V lost 7 bases to trimming and J lost 2 bases, with 14 bases between them. The CDR3 is 14 amino acids. CDR1 SGHRS and CDR2 YFSETQ come from the germline V gene. CDR3 amino acids: CASRGGEYTDTQYF. The CDR3, as DNA: TGCGCCAGCCGTGGTGGGGAGTACACAGATACGCAGTATTTT.

This clonotype has a handful of counts. The genes are TRBV20-1 and TRBJ2-5, with 11 bases matching TRBD2. V lost 1 base and J lost 5; bases outside the gene matches: 6. Germline V gene data show CDR1 as DFQATT and CDR2 as SNEGSKA (reference sequence). The CDR3 runs 15 residues. CDR3 amino acids: CSARVLAGGGETQYF. Here the CDR3 DNA reads TGCAGTGCTAGAGTTCTAGCGGGAGGTGGGGAGACCCAGTACTTC.

This clonotype was detected a few times. This rearrangement joins TRBV20-1 to TRBJ2-1; D call uncertain. V lost 4 bases and J lost 3, with 7 bases in between. The CDR3 spans 12 residues. The germline V gene has CDR1 DFQATT and CDR2 SNEGSKA (reference sequence). The CDR3 nucleotides are TGCAGTGCTAACAACGACTACAATGAGCAGTTCTTC. This translates into CSANNDYNEQFF.

This clonotype was observed a handful of times. This chain connects TRBV2 to TRBJ2-1; unclear D gene. The germline gives CDR1 SNHLY, CDR2 FYNNEI. Trimming cost V 3 bases and J 7 bases, with 16 bases left between them. The CDR3 extends over 15 amino acids. CDR3 loop: CASSDSRPFMNEQFF. CDR3 DNA: TGTGCCAGCAGTGATTCCAGGCCCTTTATGAATGAGCAGTTCTTC.

CDR3 in DNA: TGTGCCAGCAGCCAAGCTTGGGCAGATACGCAGTATTTT. Its translation: CASSQAWADTQYF. This rearrangement joins TRBV3-1 to TRBJ2-3; D unresolved. Per the germline V gene, CDR1 is LGHDT and CDR2 is YNNKEL (reference sequence). This CDR3 is built from 13 residues. V lost 1 base, J lost 4 bases, and 6 bases lay in between.

V and J are TRBV11-1 and TRBJ2-1; TRBD2 matches at 9 bases. The CDR3 length is 19 residues. With V trimmed by 1 base and J by 4 bases, 14 bases remained unmatched. Germline CDR1 SGHAT, CDR2 FQDESV (reference sequence). CDR3 in amino acids: CASSLVFAGGPSRYNEQFF. CDR3 nucleotides: TGTGCCAGCAGCTTAGTGTTCGCGGGAGGGCCCTCTAGATACAATGAGCAGTTCTTC.

The rearrangement uses TRBV20-1 and TRBJ2-5; TRBD1 matches at 10 bases. The CDR3 is made up of 15 amino acids. Germline trimming cut 6 bases from V and 2 bases from J; bases unmatched to any gene: 9. Germline V gene lookup returns CDR1 DFQATT and CDR2 SNEGSKA (reference sequence). CDR3 loop: CSAPDRGRSQETQYF. The DNA of the CDR3 is TGCAGTGCACCCGACAGGGGGCGTTCGCAAGAGACCCAGTACTTC.

The rearrangement uses TRBV3-1 and TRBJ2-1; possibly TRBD2 for D (6 bases). Germline V gives CDR1 LGHDT, CDR2 YNNKEL (reference sequence). The CDR3 consists of 17 residues. The V and J ends lost 3 bases and 3 bases respectively, with 18 bases between them. This CDR3 is CASSQAGGVGVYNEQFF. Here the CDR3 DNA reads TGTGCCAGCAGCCAGGCAGGAGGGGTCGGGGTCTACAATGAGCAGTTCTTC.

A few counts support this clonotype. This sequence joins TRBV20-1 and TRBJ2-1; D is possibly TRBD2 (5 bases). CDR3 size: 13 residues. The V gene's germline CDR1 is DFQATT and CDR2 SNEGSKA (reference sequence). V was trimmed by 3 bases and J by 5 bases, leaving 11 bases between them. The CDR3 sequence is CSASGVVDNEQFF. In DNA, the CDR3 is TGCAGTGCTAGCGGGGTTGTGGACAATGAGCAGTTCTTC.

This clonotype was seen ten or more times. This chain connects TRBV7-8 to TRBJ1-1; 8 positions match TRBD1. V was clipped by 5 bases and J by 8 bases; unmatched bases: 4. CDR1 and CDR2 (germline): SGHVS, FQNEAQ. This CDR3 region has 12 residues. CDR3 bases: TGTGCCAGCAGCAGGACAGGGACCGAAGCTTTCTTT. Encoded protein: CASSRTGTEAFF.

This clonotype has just a few counts. The chain uses TRBV20-1 and TRBJ2-1; D remains ambiguous. V was clipped by 5 bases and J by 0 bases, with 14 bases between them. Germline V gene lookup returns CDR1 DFQATT and CDR2 SNEGSKA (reference sequence). This CDR3 spans 15 amino acids. The CDR3 DNA reads TGCAGTGCTCCCCCCACCGACTTCTCCTACAATGAGCAGTTCTTC. Its protein product is CSAPPTDFSYNEQFF.

This clonotype has more than one count but fewer than ten. This chain uses TRBV27 with TRBJ2-7; 9 bases agree with TRBD2. The V gene's germline CDR1 is MNHEY and CDR2 SMNVEV (reference sequence). CDR3 length: 16 amino acids. V lost 6 bases and J lost 2; bases outside the gene matches: 11. CDR3 sequence: CASRWRSSGGPYEQYV. The DNA of the CDR3 is TGTGCCAGCAGATGGAGGAGTAGCGGGGGCCCCTACGAGCAGTACGTC.

This clonotype showed up many times. The chain combines TRBV10-2 with TRBJ2-1; no clear D. Germline V CDR1 and CDR2: WSHSY, SAAADI. Trimming removed 7 bases from V and 4 bases from J, with 5 bases in between. The CDR3 spans 11 residues. The CDR3, as DNA: TGCGCCAGCAAATCGTACAATGAGCAGTTCTTC. Amino acids: CASKSYNEQFF.

The rearrangement uses TRBV9 and TRBJ2-7; 9 nucleotides agree with TRBD1. CDR3 length: 14 amino acids. CDR1 is SGDLS, CDR2 YYNGEE, per germline. J was trimmed by 4 bases and V by 0 bases; bases with no gene match: 2. As DNA, the CDR3 is TGTGCCAGCAGCGTAGCCGACAGGGGGTACGAGCAGTACTTC. Encoded protein: CASSVADRGYEQYF.

The chain links TRBV6-2 or TRBV6-3 to TRBJ2-1; D gene ambiguous. There are 11 residues in the CDR3. CDR1 MNHEY and CDR2 SVGEGT come from the germline V gene. V was trimmed by 4 bases and J by 7 bases, leaving 5 bases between them. The CDR3 loop reads CASSSPNEQFF. The CDR3 nucleotides read TGTGCCAGCAGTTCCCCAAATGAGCAGTTCTTC.

This clonotype appeared many times. A read error may account for a junction end that differs from germline. V gene TRBV15 combines with J gene TRBJ2-1; D call uncertain. There are 15 residues in the CDR3. Germline V gives CDR1 LNHNV, CDR2 YYDKDF (reference sequence). As DNA, the CDR3 is TGTGCCACCAGCGGAGACCGGAGCTCCTACAATGAGCAGTTCTTC. Residues: CATSGDRSSYNEQFF.

This clonotype came up a few times. This rearrangement joins TRBV7-9 to TRBJ2-5; unclear D gene. Germline CDR1 and CDR2: SEHNR and FQNEAQ (reference sequence). This CDR3 comprises 13 residues. V was pared by 4 bases and J by 3 bases, with 9 bases between. Written as DNA, the CDR3 is TGTGCCAGCAGCTCATCAGGAGAAGAGACCCAGTACTTC. Translating gives CASSSSGEETQYF.

This clonotype was counted between two and nine times. This chain joins TRBV6-1 and TRBJ2-5; TRBD1 agrees at 9 bases. In germline, CDR1 is MNHNS, CDR2 SASEGT. V dropped 6 bases and J dropped 3; count of bases not matched to a gene: 11. This CDR3 has 16 amino acids. The CDR3 sequence: CASRKKAGTGKETQYF. The CDR3, as DNA: TGTGCCAGCAGAAAGAAAGCCGGGACAGGGAAAGAGACCCAGTACTTC.

This clonotype appeared a few times. This rearrangement joins TRBV6-2 or TRBV6-3 to TRBJ1-5; D is unclear. Looked up from germline, CDR1 is MNHEY and CDR2 is SVGEGT. This CDR3 is 12 amino acids long. V lost 7 bases, J lost 3 bases, and 7 bases lay in between. The CDR3 region is CASKQINQPQHF. CDR3 coding DNA: TGTGCCAGCAAACAGATCAATCAGCCCCAGCATTTT.

V usage is TRBV12-3 or TRBV12-4 and J usage is TRBJ2-7, with D possibly being TRBD2 (6 bases). Trimming cost V 5 bases and J 4 bases, with 18 bases left between them. The CDR3 is 15 residues long. The CDR3 DNA sequence: TGTGCCAGCAGTCTGGGGGGAGGTGGGCCATACGAGCAGTACTTC. Its protein is CASSLGGGGPYEQYF.

This clonotype was observed at least ten times. This chain links TRBV5-1 with TRBJ1-6, with D uncertain. Germline loops: CDR1 SGHRS, CDR2 YFSETQ. The V end lost 0 bases, the J end lost 9 bases, and 13 bases lay between the germline ends. There are 15 residues in the CDR3. The CDR3 sequence: CASSLGGPWSSPLHF. Here the CDR3 DNA reads TGCGCCAGCAGCTTGGGTGGTCCATGGAGTTCACCCCTCCACTTT.